This T cell receptor (beta chain) was found in a study of T cells after yellow fever vaccination. As for the study in general: Researchers used SMART-Seq v4 Ultra Low Input to prepare fractions that had low cell numbers.

The CDR3 extends over 13 amino acids. CDR1 and CDR2 from the germline V gene are SGHAT and FQNNGV. The V gene lost 0 bases and the J gene lost 5 bases, with 7 bases spanning the gap. Notes on the study in general: On re-exposure, the response was weaker but peaked faster, at day 5 versus 15. Abundant clonotypes from the bulk population could contaminate FACS-sorted repertoires.

For TCR, cDNA came from 5'RACE template switching, which added a universal primer site and UMIs. TCRdb used MiXCR to reprocess the 5' RACE reads, holding one entry per CDR3 protein. The sample lists about 320,000 distinct CDR3 sequences, 3.5% to 4.5% occurring once. This clonotype was detected many times. What it binds is unknown. The sequencing used PBMCs, collected 15 days after the yellow fever booster vaccination. The chain employs TRBV11-2 and TRBJ2-5; tentative D call: TRBD2 (5 bases). This receptor was obtained from a man between 18 and 35 years old who received the YFV17D yellow fever vaccine. CDR3 coding DNA: TGTGCCAGCAGCTTAGACAGCGGCGAGACCCAGTACTTC. Protein: CASSLDSGETQYF.